This paragraph covers one T cell receptor (beta chain) sequence. The antigen is undetermined. The PCR used 60 Vbeta and 13 Jbeta primers. Profiled with immunoSEQ multiplex PCR; TCRdb holds only in-frame clones, not every one. The table has 100,000 to 150,000 clones, around 82% seen once. These data belong to a study of cytomegalovirus exposure and HLA in healthy donors. Study results and limitations: Immune exposure data for these donors was limited to CMV serostatus. In a later analysis, parvovirus B19, influenza, CMV and Epstein-Barr virus appeared linked to several top co-occurrence clusters. The CMV antigen specificity of three CMV-associated chains was confirmed through in vitro analysis. A later analysis linked a missense variant in DCLRE1C to the trimming of TCR beta V and J genes.

The CDR3 spans 15 residues. Germline V gene lookup returns CDR1 LGHNA and CDR2 YNFKEQ. The germline V and J ends were trimmed by 0 bases and 2 bases, with 9 bases remaining between them. The sequenced sample consisted of PBMCs. The receptor comes from a boy between 10 and 17 years old in good health and CMV-seronegative. V gene TRBV4-2 combines with J gene TRBJ2-3, with D possibly TRBD2 on 6 matching bases. The CDR3 nucleotides read TGTGCCAGCAGCCAAGAGCGGGGCTTCACAGATACGCAGTATTTT. It encodes CASSQERGFTDTQYF.